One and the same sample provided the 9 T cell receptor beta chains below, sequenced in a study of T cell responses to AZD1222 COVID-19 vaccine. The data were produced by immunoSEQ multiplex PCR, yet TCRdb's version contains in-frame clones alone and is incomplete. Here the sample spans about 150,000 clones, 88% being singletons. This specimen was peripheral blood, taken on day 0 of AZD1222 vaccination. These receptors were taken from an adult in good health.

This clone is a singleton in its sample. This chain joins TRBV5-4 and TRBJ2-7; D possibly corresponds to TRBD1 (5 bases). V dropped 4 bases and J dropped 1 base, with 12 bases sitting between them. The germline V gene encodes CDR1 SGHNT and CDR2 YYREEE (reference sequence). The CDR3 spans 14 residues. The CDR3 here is CASSPDTFSYEQYF. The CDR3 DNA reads TGTGCCAGCAGCCCGGACACGTTTTCCTACGAGCAGTACTTC.

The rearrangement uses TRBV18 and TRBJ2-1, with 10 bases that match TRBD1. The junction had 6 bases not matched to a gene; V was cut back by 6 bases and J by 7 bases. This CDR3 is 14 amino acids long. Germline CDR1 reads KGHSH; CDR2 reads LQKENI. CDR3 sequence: CASSYGQGGNEQFF. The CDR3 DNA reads TGTGCCAGCTCCTACGGACAGGGGGGGAATGAGCAGTTCTTC.

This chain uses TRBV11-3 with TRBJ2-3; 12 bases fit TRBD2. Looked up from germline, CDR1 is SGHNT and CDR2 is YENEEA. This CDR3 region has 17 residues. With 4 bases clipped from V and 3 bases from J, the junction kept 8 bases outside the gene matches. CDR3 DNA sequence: TGTGCCAGCAGCTATGGACTAGCGGGGTCAGGGACAGATACGCAGTATTTT. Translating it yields CASSYGLAGSGTDTQYF. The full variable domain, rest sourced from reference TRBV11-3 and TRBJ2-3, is EAGVVQSPRYKIIEKKQPVAFWCNPISGHNTLYWYLQNLGQGPELLIRYENEEAVDDSQLPKDRFSAERLKGVDSTLKIQPAELGDSAVYLCASSYGLAGSGTDTQYFGPGTRLTVL.

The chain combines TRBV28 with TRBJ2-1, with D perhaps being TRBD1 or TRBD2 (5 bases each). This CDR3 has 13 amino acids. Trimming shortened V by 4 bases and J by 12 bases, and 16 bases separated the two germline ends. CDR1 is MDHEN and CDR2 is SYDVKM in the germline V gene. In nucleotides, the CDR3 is TGTGCCAGCAGTTCAGCAGGGATCCGGGGGCAGTTCTTC. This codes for CASSSAGIRGQFF.

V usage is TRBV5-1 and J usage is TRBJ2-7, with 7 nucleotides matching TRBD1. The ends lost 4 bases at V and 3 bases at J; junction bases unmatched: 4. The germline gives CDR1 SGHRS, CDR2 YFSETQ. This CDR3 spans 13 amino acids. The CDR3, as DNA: TGCGCCAGCAGCCGGGACAGTTACTACGAGCAGTACTTC. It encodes CASSRDSYYEQYF.

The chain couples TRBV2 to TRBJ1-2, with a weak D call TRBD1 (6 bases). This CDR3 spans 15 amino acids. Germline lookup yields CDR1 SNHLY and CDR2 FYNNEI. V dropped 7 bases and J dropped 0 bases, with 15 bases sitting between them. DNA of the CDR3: TGTGCCAGCACCATTGGAGGGGGAGCTAACTATGGCTACACCTTC. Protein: CASTIGGGANYGYTF. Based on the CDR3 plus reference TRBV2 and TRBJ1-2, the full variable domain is EPEVTQTPSHQVTQMGQEVILRCVPISNHLYFYWYRQILGQKVEFLVSFYNNEISEKSEIFDDQFSVERPDGSNFTLKIRSTKLEDSAMYFCASTIGGGANYGYTFGSGTRLTVV.

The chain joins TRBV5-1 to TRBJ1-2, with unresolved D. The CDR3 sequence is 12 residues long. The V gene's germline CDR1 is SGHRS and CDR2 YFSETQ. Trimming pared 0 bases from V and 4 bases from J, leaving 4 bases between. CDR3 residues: CASSLDSYGYTF. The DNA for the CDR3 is TGCGCCAGCAGCTTGGACAGCTATGGCTACACCTTC.

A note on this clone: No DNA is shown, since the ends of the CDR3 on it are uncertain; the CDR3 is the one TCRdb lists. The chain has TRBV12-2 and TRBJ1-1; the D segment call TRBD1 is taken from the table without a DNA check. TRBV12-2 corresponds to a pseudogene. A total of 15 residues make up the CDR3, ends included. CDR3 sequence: CASRTAVAGGTEAFF.

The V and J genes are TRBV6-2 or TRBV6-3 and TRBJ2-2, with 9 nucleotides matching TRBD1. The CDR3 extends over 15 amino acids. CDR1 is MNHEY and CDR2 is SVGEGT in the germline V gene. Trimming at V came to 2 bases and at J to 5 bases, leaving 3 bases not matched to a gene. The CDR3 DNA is TGTGCCAGCAGTTACAACAGGGGGCGGACCGGGGAGCTGTTTTTT. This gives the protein CASSYNRGRTGELFF.